These T cell receptor beta chains were read from a single sample in a study of metastatic and nonmetastatic thyroid tumors. From the PCR reads, TCRdb re-called clones with MiXCR. The table lists fewer than 35,000 clones, 10% to 13% of them singletons. The sequenced material came from blood. These receptors were taken from a female donor with papillary thyroid cancer or a benign thyroid nodule (not recorded which). Some clones in this sample may be carry-over from other donors' samples. CDR3s include the opening cysteine and the closing phenylalanine or tryptophan. D genes are given only for firm matches. Part of the rows lack a size; the others show once, few, many or a class for expanded clones.

TRBD2	TRBV28	many	TRBJ2-1	CASKTGTSGSNEQFF	TGTGCCAGCAAAACCGGGACTAGCGGGAGCAATGAGCAGTTCTTC
-	TRBV6-1	many	TRBJ1-5	CASGSRRGQPQHF	TGTGCCAGCGGCTCGCGCCGAGGGCAGCCCCAGCATTTT
-	TRBV28	-	TRBJ1-2	CASSQRQVGGYTF	TGTGCCAGCAGTCAAAGACAGGTTGGGGGCTACACCTTC
-	TRBV7-9	-	TRBJ1-1	CASSLGWQGGTEAFF	TGTGCCAGCAGCTTAGGTTGGCAGGGTGGGACTGAAGCTTTCTTT
-	TRBV30	-	TRBJ2-1	CAWSGPKYREQFF	TGTGCCTGGAGTGGCCCTAAGTATAGGGAGCAGTTCTTC
-	TRBV4-3	-	TRBJ2-1	CASSLTIGYNEQFF	TGCGCCAGCAGCCTTACTATTGGATACAATGAGCAGTTCTTC
TRBD1	TRBV7-9	many	TRBJ2-7	CASSDPGQTYEQYF	TGTGCCAGCAGCGACCCGGGACAGACCTACGAGCAGTACTTC
-	TRBV15	few	TRBJ1-1	CATSNTGMNTEAFF	TGTGCCACCAGCAATACAGGGATGAACACTGAAGCTTTCTTT
-	TRBV5-6	-	TRBJ2-2	CASRLWGDTGELFF	TGTGCCAGCAGATTGTGGGGGGACACCGGGGAGCTGTTTTTT
-	TRBV20-1	many	TRBJ2-1	CSARVQRGRAGEQFF	TGCAGTGCTAGAGTTCAAAGGGGCCGTGCAGGGGAGCAGTTCTTC
-	TRBV20-1	-	TRBJ1-2	CSARDGVYGYTF	TGCAGTGCCCGGGACGGAGTCTATGGCTACACCTTC
-	TRBV20-1	many	TRBJ2-3	CSAYKRFTDTQYF	TGCAGTGCTTATAAGCGGTTCACAGATACGCAGTATTTT
-	TRBV5-1	-	TRBJ2-7	CASSLTDPGFGEQYF	TGCGCCAGCAGCTTGACAGACCCGGGGTTTGGCGAGCAGTACTTC
-	TRBV7-3	once	TRBJ1-3	CASSIGPGNTIYF	TGTGCCAGCAGCATCGGACCTGGAAACACCATATATTTT
-	TRBV20-1	many	TRBJ1-2	CSARAEIERRGYRDYYGYTF	TGCAGTGCTAGAGCCGAGATAGAGCGTCGTGGGTACAGGGACTACTATGGCTACACCTTC
TRBD1	TRBV30	many	TRBJ2-5	CAWSVGTGETQYF	TGTGCCTGGAGTGTAGGGACAGGAGAGACCCAGTACTTC
-	TRBV24-1	-	TRBJ2-2	CATRGARGDTGELFF	TGTGCCACCAGGGGTGCCAGGGGGGACACCGGGGAGCTGTTTTTT
TRBD1	TRBV10-3	-	TRBJ2-7	CAISNPGQGSYEQYF	TGTGCCATCAGTAACCCCGGACAGGGCTCCTACGAGCAGTACTTC
TRBD1	TRBV11-2	-	TRBJ1-2	CASSSTPRGQGDYTF	TGTGCCAGCAGCTCGACCCCCCGAGGACAGGGTGACTACACCTTC
-	TRBV12-3/TRBV12-4	many	TRBJ1-2	CASSLKRFNGYTF	TGTGCCAGCAGTTTAAAGAGATTCAATGGCTACACCTTC
-	TRBV6-1	-	TRBJ2-5	CASSSSPGSPWETQYF	TGTGCCAGCAGTTCCAGCCCAGGGTCGCCCTGGGAGACCCAGTACTTC
TRBD1	TRBV7-8	-	TRBJ2-1	CASSPGQGLANEQFF	TGCGCCAGCAGCCCAGGACAGGGACTGGCGAATGAGCAGTTCTTC
-	TRBV6-5	few	TRBJ2-7	CASSSHRVSLHEQYF	TGTGCCAGCAGTTCCCACAGGGTATCTCTCCACGAGCAGTACTTC
-	TRBV12-3/TRBV12-4	many	TRBJ2-6	CASSFSGANALTF	TGTGCCAGCAGTTTCTCTGGGGCCAACGCCCTGACTTTC
-	TRBV19	many	TRBJ2-1	CASSPGKRGIYNEQFF	TGTGCCAGTAGTCCCGGGAAAAGGGGAATATACAATGAGCAGTTCTTC
-	TRBV20-1	many	TRBJ1-1	CSARGRQGGTEAFF	TGCAGTGCTAGAGGCCGGCAAGGGGGCACTGAAGCTTTCTTT
-	TRBV28	-	TRBJ1-2	CASRVQVGGYTF	TGTGCCAGCAGGGTGCAGGTGGGCGGCTACACCTTC
TRBD1	TRBV28	-	TRBJ2-7	CASSPRTGWDEQYF	TGTGCCAGCAGTCCGAGGACAGGTTGGGACGAGCAGTACTTC
-	TRBV30	many	TRBJ1-2	CASPGRSPNNYGYTF	TGTGCCTCGCCGGGACGAAGCCCAAATAACTATGGCTACACCTTC